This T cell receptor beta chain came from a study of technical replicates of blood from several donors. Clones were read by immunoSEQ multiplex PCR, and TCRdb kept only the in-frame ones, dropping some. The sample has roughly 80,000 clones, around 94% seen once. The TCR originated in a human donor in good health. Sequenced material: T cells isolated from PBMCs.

The CDR3 is CASSQGTNYGYTF. As DNA, the CDR3 is TGCGCCAGCAGCCAGGGGACAAACTATGGCTACACCTTC. This chain uses TRBV4-1 with TRBJ1-2; a weak D match, TRBD1 (6 bases). Germline CDR1 and CDR2: MGHRA and YSYEKL. The CDR3 runs to 13 residues. Trimming took 3 bases from V and 2 from J, leaving 7 bases between them.